The clone carrying this T cell receptor (beta chain) was detected only once. Trimming shortened V by 0 bases and J by 3 bases, and 6 bases separated the two germline ends. CDR3 length: 13 residues. Germline lookup yields CDR1 KGHSH and CDR2 LQKENI. This entry is derived from a study of T cells after somatic rescue of genetic block. This table comes from immunoSEQ multiplex PCR, and its TCRdb copy is limited to in-frame clones, with some not included. The table has about 70,000 clones, around 90% seen once; the top ten hold about 3%. This clonotype originated in a man aged 40-55 years. Source material: peripheral blood mononuclear cells (PBMCs). The V and J genes are TRBV18 and TRBJ2-7; no clear D. The CDR3 loop is CASSPPYSYEQYF. The CDR3 coding sequence is TGTGCCAGCTCACCACCGTACAGCTACGAGCAGTACTTC.